Listed here are 4 T cell receptor beta chains from one sample, sequenced in a study of Ad26.COV2.S vaccination and SARS-CoV-2 variants. Treatment described: roughly 20 received Ad26.COV2.S at low or high dose, single or two shots; 5 received placebo; per-sample allocation not given. The samples date from day 63 after the first vaccine or placebo injection. The assay was immunoSEQ multiplex PCR, and TCRdb's table has in-frame clones only and misses some. This repertoire shows hundreds of thousands of clones, 88% found once; its top ten account for approximately 5.9%. The material sequenced was peripheral blood, taken in a trial of Ad26.COV2.S vaccine versus placebo. The receptor source for this set is a person between 18 and 65 years old who received the Ad26.COV2.S COVID-19 vaccine or a placebo.

This clone has a handful of counts. This chain connects TRBV7-3 to TRBJ2-1; tentative D call: TRBD1 (5 bases). Per germline, CDR1 SGHTA and CDR2 FQGTGA. Trimming cost V 5 bases and J 4 bases, with 15 bases left between them. The CDR3 contains 15 residues. In DNA, the CDR3 is TGTGCCAGCAGCCCTCAGGGCCCTTTATACAATGAGCAGTTCTTC. It specifies CASSPQGPLYNEQFF.

The chain couples TRBV30 to TRBJ2-1, with TRBD1 as a possible D gene (5 bases). V dropped 4 bases and J dropped 4 bases, with 17 bases sitting between them. The CDR3 is made up of 15 amino acids. Germline CDR1 is GTSNPN and CDR2 is SVGIG (reference sequence). CDR3 bases: TGTGCCTGGACGCTAAGGGGCTCACTATACAATGAGCAGTTCTTC. Residues: CAWTLRGSLYNEQFF.

Only a few counts were recorded for this clone. The chain joins TRBV15 to TRBJ1-3; the match to TRBD1 covers 8 bases. V dropped 0 bases and J dropped 0; count of bases not matched to a gene: 4. This CDR3 is 17 amino acids long. Germline V CDR1 and CDR2: LNHNV, YYDKDF (reference sequence). The CDR3 DNA follows: TGTGCCACCAGCAGAGATCTGACAGGGGCCTCTGGAAACACCATATATTTT. As protein: CATSRDLTGASGNTIYF.

The CDR3 spells CASSLLMAGEGYTF. For the CDR3, the DNA is TGCGCCAGCAGCTTACTCATGGCAGGGGAAGGCTACACCTTC. The V gene is TRBV4-3, the J gene TRBJ1-2; D possibly corresponds to TRBD1 (6 bases). The CDR3 is 14 residues long. Trimming removed 5 bases at V and 8 bases at J, with 18 bases between. Germline lookup yields CDR1 LGHNA and CDR2 YSLEER.